These 26 T cell receptor beta chains came from one sample sequenced in a study of shared clonotypes between healthy human individuals. Profiling relied on immunoSEQ multiplex PCR, and the TCRdb table lists in-frame clones only, not all of them. The data show over 1.5 million clones, 98% seen once. Input material: naive CD4+ T cells sorted from blood. The subset here: CD45RA+ positively selected. These receptors came from a man aged 30-40 years in good health.

The rearrangement uses TRBV5-8 and TRBJ2-3; no clear D. CDR1 is SGHTS and CDR2 is YDEGEE in the germline V gene. The CDR3 runs to 11 residues. Trimming removed 0 bases at V and 5 bases at J, with 1 base between. CDR3 region: CASSLVDTQYF. In DNA form, the CDR3 reads TGTGCCAGCAGCTTGGTAGATACGCAGTATTTT.

This rearrangement joins TRBV18 to TRBJ1-5; a possible D gene is TRBD1 (6 bases). This CDR3 is built from 18 residues. The germline V gene encodes CDR1 KGHSH and CDR2 LQKENI. Trimming shortened V by 2 bases and J by 6 bases, and 23 bases separated the two germline ends. The CDR3 loop is CASSPKSSGAGDGQPQHF. The CDR3 nucleotides are TGTGCCAGCTCACCAAAATCCTCAGGGGCTGGTGATGGTCAGCCCCAGCATTTT.

The chain employs TRBV2 and TRBJ2-3; 13 positions agree with TRBD2. The CDR3 length is 17 residues. V gave up 7 bases and J gave up 2 bases; unmatched junction bases: 9. Germline-derived CDR1 and CDR2 are SNHLY and FYNNEI. CDR3 loop: CASKGLAGEETTDTQYF. As DNA, the CDR3 is TGTGCCAGCAAAGGACTAGCGGGGGAGGAAACCACAGATACGCAGTATTTT. Filled out from reference TRBV2 and TRBJ2-3, the complete variable domain reads EPEVTQTPSHQVTQMGQEVILRCVPISNHLYFYWYRQILGQKVEFLVSFYNNEISEKSEIFDDQFSVERPDGSNFTLKIRSTKLEDSAMYFCASKGLAGEETTDTQYFGPGTRLTVL.

J is TRBJ1-3 and V is TRBV7-9; D possibly corresponds to TRBD1 (6 bases). Germline assignment: CDR1 SEHNR and CDR2 FQNEAQ (reference sequence). CDR3 length: 16 amino acids. The V end lost 2 bases, the J end lost 3 bases, and 14 bases lay between the germline ends. CDR3 sequence reads: CASSLTGGLRGNTIYF. The CDR3 coding sequence is TGTGCCAGCAGCTTAACCGGGGGGCTTCGTGGAAACACCATATATTTT. Full variable domain (rest looked up from reference TRBV7-9 and TRBJ1-3): DTGVSQNPRHKITKRGQNVTFRCDPISEHNRLYWYRQTLGQGPEFLTYFQNEAQLEKSRLLSDRFSAERPKGSFSTLEIQRTEQGDSAMYLCASSLTGGLRGNTIYFGEGSWLTVV.

This chain connects TRBV7-6 to TRBJ2-5, with a tentative D call TRBD2 (7 bases). The CDR3 length is 13 residues. V lost 9 bases and J lost 4, with 15 bases in between. CDR1 is SGHVS, CDR2 FNYEAQ, per germline. The chain's CDR3 is CASRRGAGETQYF. CDR3 sequence (DNA): TGTGCCAGTCGTCGGGGGGCCGGAGAGACCCAGTACTTC.

The chain carries TRBV4-2 and TRBJ2-3; 7 nucleotides agree with TRBD2. CDR3 length: 16 residues. With V trimmed by 0 bases and J by 6 bases, 9 bases remained unmatched. From germline, CDR1 is LGHNA and CDR2 YNFKEQ. CDR3 nucleotides: TGTGCCAGCAGCCAAGATCCTAGCGGTAATGGGGATACGCAGTATTTT. It translates to CASSQDPSGNGDTQYF.

The rearrangement uses TRBV2 and TRBJ2-1; 7 bases line up with TRBD2. The ends lost 7 bases at V and 0 bases at J; junction bases unmatched: 6. Per the germline V gene, CDR1 is SNHLY and CDR2 is FYNNEI. The length of the CDR3 is 15 residues. The CDR3 loop reads CASKEGGSSYNEQFF. DNA of the CDR3: TGTGCCAGCAAAGAAGGCGGGAGCTCCTACAATGAGCAGTTCTTC. Based on the CDR3 plus reference TRBV2 and TRBJ2-1, the full variable domain is EPEVTQTPSHQVTQMGQEVILRCVPISNHLYFYWYRQILGQKVEFLVSFYNNEISEKSEIFDDQFSVERPDGSNFTLKIRSTKLEDSAMYFCASKEGGSSYNEQFFGPGTRLTVL.

The chain links TRBV6-5 to TRBJ2-1, with TRBD2 as a possible D gene (6 bases). V was pared by 6 bases and J by 11 bases, with 17 bases between. The CDR3 spans 13 residues. The germline gives CDR1 MNHEY, CDR2 SVGAGI. The CDR3 sequence: CASRQPGLPKQFF. The CDR3 nucleotides read TGTGCCAGCAGACAACCGGGACTTCCGAAGCAGTTCTTC.

The chain carries TRBV12-5 and TRBJ2-3, with D uncertain. The germline V gene encodes CDR1 LGHNT and CDR2 FRNRAP. The CDR3 contains 15 residues. Deletions cut 1 base from V and 0 bases from J, with 8 bases between. This chain's CDR3 is CASGLGLVSTDTQYF. As DNA, the CDR3 is TGTGCTAGTGGTTTGGGACTGGTTAGCACAGATACGCAGTATTTT.

The V and J genes are TRBV9 and TRBJ2-7, with TRBD2 identical over 8 bases. The trim removed 3 bases at V and 2 bases at J, leaving 4 bases unmatched. Germline assignment: CDR1 SGDLS and CDR2 YYNGEE. The CDR3 contains 14 residues. The CDR3 spells CASSASGGAYEQYF. The CDR3 nucleotides are TGTGCCAGCAGCGCGAGCGGGGGCGCCTACGAGCAGTACTTC.

V usage is TRBV9 and J usage is TRBJ2-2, with no clear D. Trimming cost V 1 base and J 7 bases, with 8 bases left between them. Germline V gene sequence: CDR1 SGDLS, CDR2 YYNGEE. This CDR3 region has 13 residues. The CDR3 sequence is CASSVSWNGELFF. DNA for the CDR3: TGTGCCAGCAGCGTATCGTGGAACGGGGAGCTGTTTTTT.

The chain is built from TRBV9 and TRBJ2-2; 10 bases agree with TRBD2. V lost 0 bases and J lost 7; bases outside the gene matches: 6. Germline-derived CDR1 and CDR2 are SGDLS and YYNGEE. The CDR3 contains 16 residues. This chain's CDR3 is CASSVGLAGVNGELFF. The CDR3 coding sequence is TGTGCCAGCAGCGTAGGTCTAGCGGGAGTGAACGGGGAGCTGTTTTTT. Variable domain in full (rest from reference TRBV9 and TRBJ2-2): DSGVTQTPKHLITATGQRVTLRCSPRSGDLSVYWYQQSLDQGLQFLIQYYNGEERAKGNILERFSAQQFPDLHSELNLSSLELGDSALYFCASSVGLAGVNGELFFGEGSRLTVL.

V and J are TRBV2 and TRBJ2-7; TRBD2 agrees at 10 bases. With 7 bases clipped from V and 0 bases from J, the junction kept 3 bases outside the gene matches. The germline gives CDR1 SNHLY, CDR2 FYNNEI. This CDR3 is built from 14 residues. The CDR3 region has the DNA TGTGCCAGCACCGGACTAGCGGACTCCTACGAGCAGTACTTC. Translating it yields CASTGLADSYEQYF. Supplemented by reference TRBV2 and TRBJ2-7, the full variable domain reads EPEVTQTPSHQVTQMGQEVILRCVPISNHLYFYWYRQILGQKVEFLVSFYNNEISEKSEIFDDQFSVERPDGSNFTLKIRSTKLEDSAMYFCASTGLADSYEQYFGPGTRLTVT.

The V call is TRBV9, the J call TRBJ2-1; 7 positions agree with TRBD2. Germline values: CDR1 SGDLS, CDR2 YYNGEE. The length of the CDR3 is 15 residues. V trimming: 4 bases; J trimming: 9 bases; junction bases outside the gene matches: 13. The CDR3 DNA follows: TGTGCCAGCAGCACTACCCGGGACTACTTCGCTGAGCAGTTCTTC. It codes for CASSTTRDYFAEQFF.

The rearrangement joins TRBV4-1 to TRBJ2-1, with D maybe TRBD2 (6 bases). Germline CDR1 and CDR2: MGHRA and YSYEKL. Trimming cost V 0 bases and J 6 bases, with 24 bases left between them. The CDR3 is made up of 19 amino acids. Here the CDR3 reads CASSQDLLSGLAHLNEQFF. DNA for the CDR3: TGCGCCAGCAGCCAAGACCTCCTTTCGGGGCTAGCGCATCTCAATGAGCAGTTCTTC.

A note on this clone: At the DNA level, this CDR3 is encoded by other sequences in the same sample as well. This rearrangement joins TRBV7-2 to TRBJ2-1; 7 bases are shared with TRBD1. The J segment lost 3 bases and the V segment lost 5 bases, leaving 4 bases of the junction unmatched. The germline V gene encodes CDR1 SGHTA and CDR2 FQGNSA. The CDR3 is 14 amino acids. The CDR3 sequence is CASSLQGSYNEQFF. The DNA of the CDR3 is TGTGCCAGCAGCCTACAGGGGAGCTACAATGAGCAGTTCTTC.

V gene TRBV10-1 combines with J gene TRBJ2-2; D may be TRBD2 (5 bases). Trimming took off 3 bases at V and 3 bases at J, with 14 bases between the two ends. The CDR3 has 16 amino acids. Germline CDR1 reads WNHNN; CDR2 reads SYGVQD (reference sequence). The CDR3 here is CASSDIRDSDTGELFF. Written as DNA, the CDR3 is TGCGCCAGCAGTGACATCCGGGATTCGGACACCGGGGAGCTGTTTTTT.

CDR3 bases: TGTGCCAGCAGTCAGATCCGGGACACGTCTAATGAAAAACTGTTTTTT. As protein: CASSQIRDTSNEKLFF. The chain joins TRBV6-6 to TRBJ1-4; perhaps TRBD1 as D (6 bases). V was clipped by 5 bases and J by 3 bases, with 16 bases between them. This CDR3 has 16 residues. The germline gives CDR1 MNHNY, CDR2 SVGAGI (reference sequence).

The chain joins TRBV5-1 to TRBJ1-4, with D perhaps matching TRBD1 (6 bases). From germline, CDR1 is SGHRS and CDR2 YFSETQ. This CDR3 is built from 16 residues. V lost 3 bases to trimming and J lost 3 bases, with 15 bases between them. The CDR3: CASSSGPSGANEKLFF. The CDR3 nucleotides are TGCGCCAGCAGCTCTGGGCCCTCAGGGGCTAATGAAAAACTGTTTTTT.

The V call is TRBV5-1, the J call TRBJ2-5, with D perhaps matching TRBD1 (7 bases). The CDR3 totals 13 residues. With 4 bases removed from V and 7 bases from J, the gap between germline ends came to 14 bases. Germline V lookup: CDR1 SGHRS, CDR2 YFSETQ. Here the CDR3 reads CASSPGGGGTQYF. CDR3 nucleotides: TGCGCCAGCAGCCCTGGAGGGGGCGGGACCCAGTACTTC.

The chain links TRBV27 to TRBJ2-7, with TRBD2 identical over 13 bases. Looked up from germline, CDR1 is MNHEY and CDR2 is SMNVEV (reference sequence). The CDR3 contains 17 residues. The trim removed 5 bases at V and 2 bases at J, leaving 9 bases unmatched. In nucleotides, the CDR3 is TGTGCCAGCAGTCATGGGCCGGGACTAGCGGGGACCTACGAGCAGTACTTC. Its protein product is CASSHGPGLAGTYEQYF.

The chain links TRBV4-2 to TRBJ1-4, with TRBD1 matching over 9 bases. The V gene end was trimmed by 0 bases and the J gene end by 7 bases; junction bases not matched to a gene: 3. The CDR3 has 15 residues. The germline V gene has CDR1 LGHNA and CDR2 YNFKEQ. CDR3 DNA sequence: TGTGCCAGCAGCCAAGAGGGGACAGGGCCTGAAAAACTGTTTTTT. Encoded protein: CASSQEGTGPEKLFF.

In regard to this clone: The same CDR3 also results from other DNA sequences found in this sample. V usage is TRBV7-2 and J usage is TRBJ2-3; possibly TRBD1 for D (7 bases). The ends were cut back, 5 bases at V and 0 bases at J, with 12 bases in the middle. Germline CDR1 and CDR2: SGHTA and FQGNSA. This CDR3 has 15 amino acids. Here the CDR3 DNA reads TGTGCCAGCAGCCTACAGGGGACTAGCACAGATACGCAGTATTTT. This sequence encodes CASSLQGTSTDTQYF. Variable domain in full (rest from reference TRBV7-2 and TRBJ2-3): GAGVSQSPSNKVTEKGKDVELRCDPISGHTALYWYRQSLGQGLEFLIYFQGNSAPDKSGLPSDRFSAERTGGSVSTLTIQRTQQEDSAVYLCASSLQGTSTDTQYFGPGTRLTVL.

About this clone itself: Other DNA sequences of this sample code for an identical CDR3. The chain links TRBV7-2 to TRBJ1-5; maybe TRBD1 (6 bases). V was trimmed by 5 bases and J by 7 bases, leaving 12 bases between them. The CDR3 covers 13 residues. Germline V gene lookup returns CDR1 SGHTA and CDR2 FQGNSA. The CDR3 coding sequence is TGTGCCAGCAGCCTGGGCGGGGGCCAGCCCCAGCATTTT. Protein sequence: CASSLGGGQPQHF.

The chain has TRBV5-4 and TRBJ2-2; D unresolved. The CDR3 has 12 amino acids. Trimming removed 1 base at V and 6 bases at J, with 4 bases between. Germline V gives CDR1 SGHNT, CDR2 YYREEE (reference sequence). The DNA for the CDR3 is TGTGCCAGCAGCTTGACGGCCGGGGAGCTGTTTTTT. Translated: CASSLTAGELFF.

Concerning this clone: At one of its ends the junction is not consistent with the germline gene, which may arise from a read error. The chain uses TRBV5-1 and TRBJ2-1; unclear D gene. Germline V gene lookup returns CDR1 SGHRS and CDR2 YFSETQ. The CDR3 is 14 residues long. CDR3: CASSLGAGYDEQFF. The CDR3 DNA sequence: TGCGCCAGCAGCTTGGGCGCAGGCTACGATGAGCAGTTCTTC.